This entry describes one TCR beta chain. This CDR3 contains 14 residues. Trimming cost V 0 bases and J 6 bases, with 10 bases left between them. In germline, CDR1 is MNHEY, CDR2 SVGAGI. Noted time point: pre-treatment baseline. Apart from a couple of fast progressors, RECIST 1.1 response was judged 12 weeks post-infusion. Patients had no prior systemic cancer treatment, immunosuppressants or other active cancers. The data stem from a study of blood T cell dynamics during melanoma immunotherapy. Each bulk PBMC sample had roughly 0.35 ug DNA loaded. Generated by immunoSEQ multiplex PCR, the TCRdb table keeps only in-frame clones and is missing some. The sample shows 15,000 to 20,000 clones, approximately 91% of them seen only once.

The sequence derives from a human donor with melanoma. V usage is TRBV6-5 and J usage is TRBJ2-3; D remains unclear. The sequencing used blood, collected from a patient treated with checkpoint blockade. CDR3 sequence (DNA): TGTGCCAGCAGTTACTCAGGGAACCGGGATACGCAGTATTTT. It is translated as CASSYSGNRDTQYF.